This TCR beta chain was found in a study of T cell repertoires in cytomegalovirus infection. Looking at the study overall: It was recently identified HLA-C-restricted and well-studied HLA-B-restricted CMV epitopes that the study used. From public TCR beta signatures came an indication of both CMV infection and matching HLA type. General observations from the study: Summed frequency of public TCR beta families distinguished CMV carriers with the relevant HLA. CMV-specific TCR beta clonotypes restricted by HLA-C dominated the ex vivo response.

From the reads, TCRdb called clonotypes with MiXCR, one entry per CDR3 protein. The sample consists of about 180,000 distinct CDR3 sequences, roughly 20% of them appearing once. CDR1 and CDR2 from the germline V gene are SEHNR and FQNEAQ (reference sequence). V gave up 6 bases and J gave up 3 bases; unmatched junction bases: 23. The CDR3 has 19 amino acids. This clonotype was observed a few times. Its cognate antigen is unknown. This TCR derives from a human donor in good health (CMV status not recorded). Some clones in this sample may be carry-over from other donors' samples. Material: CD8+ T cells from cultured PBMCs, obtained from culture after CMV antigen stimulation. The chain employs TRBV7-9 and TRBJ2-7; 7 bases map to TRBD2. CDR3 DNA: TGTGCCAGCAGTTCAAACACCGTCCGGGGCCCCGGGGACTACTACGAGCAGTACTTC. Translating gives CASSSNTVRGPGDYYEQYF.